The 2 T cell receptor beta chains presented below share a single source sample, sequenced in a study of OX40 agonist ivuxolimab in advanced cancers. Method: immunoSEQ multiplex PCR; TCRdb's copy keeps in-frame clones and lacks some. In the table there are around 44,000 clones, around nine tenths of which are singletons. Sequences were derived from CD4+ or CD8+ T cells sorted from blood, sampled in a trial of the OX40 agonist ivuxolimab. These receptors were taken from an adult with an advanced solid tumor such as melanoma, head and neck, liver or kidney cancer.

The V call is TRBV7-3, the J call TRBJ2-6; tentative D call: TRBD2 (6 bases). This CDR3 spans 14 amino acids. CDR1 is SGHTA, CDR2 FQGTGA, per germline. V was clipped by 1 base and J by 17 bases, with 18 bases between them. CDR3: CASSLSGDWGRMTF. The CDR3, as DNA: TGTGCCAGCAGCTTAAGCGGGGACTGGGGGAGGATGACTTTC.

J is TRBJ1-2 and V is TRBV19, with D unresolved. Germline CDR1 LNHDA, CDR2 SQIVND (reference sequence). The CDR3 has 13 amino acids. The ends were cut back, 7 bases at V and 1 base at J, with 10 bases in the middle. Here the CDR3 reads CASTSGINYGYTF. The CDR3 DNA sequence: TGTGCCAGTACCTCTGGCATTAACTATGGCTACACCTTC.